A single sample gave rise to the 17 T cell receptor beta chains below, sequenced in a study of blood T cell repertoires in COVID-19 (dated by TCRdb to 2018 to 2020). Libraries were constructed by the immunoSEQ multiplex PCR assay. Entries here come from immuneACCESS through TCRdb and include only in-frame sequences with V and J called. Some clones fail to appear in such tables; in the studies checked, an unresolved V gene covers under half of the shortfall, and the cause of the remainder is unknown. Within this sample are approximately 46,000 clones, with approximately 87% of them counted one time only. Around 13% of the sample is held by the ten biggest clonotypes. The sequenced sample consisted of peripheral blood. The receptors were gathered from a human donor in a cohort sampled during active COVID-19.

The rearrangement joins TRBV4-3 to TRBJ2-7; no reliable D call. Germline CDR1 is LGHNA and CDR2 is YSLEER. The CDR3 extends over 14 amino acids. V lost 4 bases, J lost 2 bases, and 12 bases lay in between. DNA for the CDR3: TGCGCCAGCAGCCCCTGGCTAGGCCCCTACGAGCAGTACTTC. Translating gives CASSPWLGPYEQYF.

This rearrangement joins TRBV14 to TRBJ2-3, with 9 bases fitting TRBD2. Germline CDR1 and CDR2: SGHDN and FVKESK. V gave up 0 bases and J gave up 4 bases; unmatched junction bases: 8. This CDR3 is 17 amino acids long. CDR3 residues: CASSQDGTIAGADTQYF. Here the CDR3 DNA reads TGTGCCAGCAGCCAAGATGGAACCATAGCGGGGGCAGATACGCAGTATTTT. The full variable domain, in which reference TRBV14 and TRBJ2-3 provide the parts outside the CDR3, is EAGVTQFPSHSVIEKGQTVTLRCDPISGHDNLYWYRRVMGKEIKFLLHFVKESKQDESGMPNNRFLAERTGGTYSTLKVQPAELEDSGVYFCASSQDGTIAGADTQYFGPGTRLTVL.

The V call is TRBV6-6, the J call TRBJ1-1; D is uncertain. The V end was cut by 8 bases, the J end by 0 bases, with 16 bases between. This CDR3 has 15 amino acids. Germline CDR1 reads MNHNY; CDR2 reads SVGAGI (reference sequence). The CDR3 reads CASREPGGMNTEAFF. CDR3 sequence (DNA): TGTGCCAGCCGGGAACCGGGTGGGATGAACACTGAAGCTTTCTTT.

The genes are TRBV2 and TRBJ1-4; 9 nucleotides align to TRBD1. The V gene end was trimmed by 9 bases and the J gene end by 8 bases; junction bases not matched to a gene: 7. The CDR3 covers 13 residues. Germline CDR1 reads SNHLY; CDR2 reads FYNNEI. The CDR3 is CASSGTGQEKLFF. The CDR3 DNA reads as TGTGCCAGTTCCGGGACAGGGCAAGAAAAACTGTTTTTT.

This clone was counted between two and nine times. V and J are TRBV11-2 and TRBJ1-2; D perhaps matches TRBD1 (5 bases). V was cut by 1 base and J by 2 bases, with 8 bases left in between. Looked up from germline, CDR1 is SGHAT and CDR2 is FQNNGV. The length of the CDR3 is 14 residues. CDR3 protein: CASSLGSGNYGYTF. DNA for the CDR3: TGTGCCAGCAGCTTAGGGTCAGGGAACTATGGCTACACCTTC.

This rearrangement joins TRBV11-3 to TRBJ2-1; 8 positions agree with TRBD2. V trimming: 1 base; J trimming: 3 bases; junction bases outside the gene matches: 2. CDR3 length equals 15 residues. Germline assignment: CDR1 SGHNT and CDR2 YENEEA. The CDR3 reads CASSLAGGYYNEQFF. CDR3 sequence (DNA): TGTGCCAGCAGCTTAGCGGGGGGGTACTACAATGAGCAGTTCTTC.

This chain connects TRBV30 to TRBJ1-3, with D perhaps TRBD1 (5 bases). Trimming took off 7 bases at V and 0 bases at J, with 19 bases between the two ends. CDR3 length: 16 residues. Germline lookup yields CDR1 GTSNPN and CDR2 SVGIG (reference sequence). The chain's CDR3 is CALEGPGGGSGNTIYF. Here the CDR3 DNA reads TGTGCCTTGGAAGGCCCCGGGGGGGGCTCTGGAAACACCATATATTTT.

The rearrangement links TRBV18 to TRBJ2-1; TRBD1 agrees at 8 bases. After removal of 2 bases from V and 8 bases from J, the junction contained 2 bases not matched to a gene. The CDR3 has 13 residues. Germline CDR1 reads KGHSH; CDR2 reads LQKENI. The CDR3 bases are TGTGCCAGCTCACCATACAGGGGGTATGAGCAGTTCTTC. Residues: CASSPYRGYEQFF.

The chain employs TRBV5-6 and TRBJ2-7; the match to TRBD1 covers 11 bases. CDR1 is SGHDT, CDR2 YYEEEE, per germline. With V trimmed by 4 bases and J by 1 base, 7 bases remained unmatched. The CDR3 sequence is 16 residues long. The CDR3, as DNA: TGTGCCAGCAGCCCCCTCCGGGACAGGGGGTCCTACGAGCAGTACTTC. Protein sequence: CASSPLRDRGSYEQYF.

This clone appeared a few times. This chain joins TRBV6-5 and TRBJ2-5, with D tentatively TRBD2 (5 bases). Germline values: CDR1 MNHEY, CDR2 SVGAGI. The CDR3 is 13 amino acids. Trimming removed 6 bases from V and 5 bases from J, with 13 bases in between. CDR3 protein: CASSLRGWETQYF. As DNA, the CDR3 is TGTGCCAGCAGCCTCCGGGGTTGGGAGACCCAGTACTTC.

Here the CDR3 reads CASSYSPGPTRQRKNYEQYF. The CDR3, as DNA: TGTGCCAGCAGTTACTCCCCCGGCCCAACCAGACAGCGTAAGAACTACGAGCAGTACTTC. The chain has TRBV6-2 or TRBV6-3 and TRBJ2-7, with a weak D call TRBD1 (5 bases). V gave up 0 bases and J gave up 3 bases, with 27 bases separating them. The CDR3 runs 20 residues. Germline V gene lookup returns CDR1 MNHEY and CDR2 SVGEGT.

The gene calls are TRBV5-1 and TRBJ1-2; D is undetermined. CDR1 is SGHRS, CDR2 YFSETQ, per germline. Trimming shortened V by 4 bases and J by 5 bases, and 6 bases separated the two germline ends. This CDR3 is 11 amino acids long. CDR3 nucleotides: TGCGCCAGCAGCAATCAGTATGGCTACACCTTC. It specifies CASSNQYGYTF.

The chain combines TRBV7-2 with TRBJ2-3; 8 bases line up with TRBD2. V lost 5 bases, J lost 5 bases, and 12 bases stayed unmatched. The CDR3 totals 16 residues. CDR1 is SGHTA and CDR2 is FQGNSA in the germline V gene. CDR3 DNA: TGTGCCAGCAGCCCGGCGACGGGGGGGCCAGGAGATACGCAGTATTTT. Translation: CASSPATGGPGDTQYF.

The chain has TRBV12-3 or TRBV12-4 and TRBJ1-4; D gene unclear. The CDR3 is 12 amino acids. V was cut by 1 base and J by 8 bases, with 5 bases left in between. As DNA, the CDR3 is TGTGCCAGCAGTTTAGACAGCGAAAAACTGTTTTTT. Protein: CASSLDSEKLFF.

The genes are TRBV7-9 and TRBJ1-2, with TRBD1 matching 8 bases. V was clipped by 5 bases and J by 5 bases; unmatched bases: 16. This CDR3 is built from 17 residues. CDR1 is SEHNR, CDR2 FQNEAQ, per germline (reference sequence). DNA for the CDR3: TGTGCCAGCAGCCGAAACCTGGACAGGGAGACACAGTATGGCTACACCTTC. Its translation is CASSRNLDRETQYGYTF.

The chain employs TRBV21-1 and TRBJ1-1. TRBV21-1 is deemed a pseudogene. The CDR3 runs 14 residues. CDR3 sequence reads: CASSITTGNTEAFF. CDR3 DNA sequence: TGTGCCAGCAGCATCACGACGGGGAACACTGAAGCTTTCTTT.

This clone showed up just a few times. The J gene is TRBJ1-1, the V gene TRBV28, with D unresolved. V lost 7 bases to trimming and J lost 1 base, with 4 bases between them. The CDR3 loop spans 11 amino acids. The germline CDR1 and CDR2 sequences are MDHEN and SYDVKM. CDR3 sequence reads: CASTGNTEAFF. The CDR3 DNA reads TGTGCCAGCACAGGGAACACTGAAGCTTTCTTT.